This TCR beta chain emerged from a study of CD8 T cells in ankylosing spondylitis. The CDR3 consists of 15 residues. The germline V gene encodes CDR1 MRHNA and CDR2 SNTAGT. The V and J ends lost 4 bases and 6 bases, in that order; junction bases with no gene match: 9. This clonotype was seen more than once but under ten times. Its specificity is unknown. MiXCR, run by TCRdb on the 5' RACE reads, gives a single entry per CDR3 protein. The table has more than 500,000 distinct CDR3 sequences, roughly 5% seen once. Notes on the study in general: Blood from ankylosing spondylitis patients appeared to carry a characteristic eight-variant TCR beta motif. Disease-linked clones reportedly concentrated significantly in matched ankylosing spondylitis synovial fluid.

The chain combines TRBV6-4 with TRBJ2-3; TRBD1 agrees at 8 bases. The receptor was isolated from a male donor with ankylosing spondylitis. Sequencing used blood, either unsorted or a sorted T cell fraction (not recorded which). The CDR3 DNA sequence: TGTGCCAGCAGTGTCCGCTCAGGGGGCATGGATACGCAGTATTTT. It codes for CASSVRSGGMDTQYF.